Listed below are T cell receptor beta chains from one sample, sequenced in a study of T cell responses to AZD1222 COVID-19 vaccine. Produced via immunoSEQ multiplex PCR; TCRdb's table is partial and in-frame only. The data hold 65,000 to 90,000 clones, with about 91% observed a single time. The sample consisted of peripheral blood, taken on day 0 of AZD1222 vaccination. The receptors were gathered from an adult in good health. CDR3s include the opening cysteine and the closing phenylalanine or tryptophan. Each record gives: D gene, clone size, V gene, J gene, CDR3 protein, CDR3 DNA. The D gene is left open where the match is weak. Clone size, where shown, is once, few, many, or a class for clones that have expanded.

D: TRBD1
size: -
V: TRBV12-3/TRBV12-4
J: TRBJ1-2
CDR3: CAPRGRNGYTF
DNA: TGTGCCCCAAGGGGGCGGAATGGCTACACCTTC

D: -
size: few
V: TRBV6-1
J: TRBJ2-2
CDR3: CASSEQGTGELFF
DNA: TGTGCCAGCAGTGAACAGGGCACCGGGGAGCTGTTTTTT

D: TRBD1
size: -
V: TRBV30
J: TRBJ1-1
CDR3: CAWNRGRTEAFF
DNA: TGTGCCTGGAACAGGGGGCGGACTGAAGCTTTCTTT

D: -
size: -
V: TRBV9
J: TRBJ1-4
CDR3: CASSVGGSNEKLFF
DNA: TGTGCCAGCAGCGTAGGCGGATCTAATGAAAAACTGTTTTTT

D: -
size: -
V: TRBV19
J: TRBJ2-5
CDR3: CASSRNGETQYF
DNA: TGTGCCAGTAGTAGGAACGGGGAGACCCAGTACTTC

D: -
size: -
V: TRBV21-1
J: TRBJ2-1
CDR3: CASNSGRRGHNEQFF
DNA: TGTGCCAGCAATAGCGGGAGAAGGGGACACAATGAGCAGTTCTTC

D: -
size: once
V: TRBV14
J: TRBJ2-7
CDR3: CASSQGSYEQYF
DNA: TGTGCCAGCAGCCAAGGCTCCTACGAGCAGTACTTC

D: -
size: -
V: TRBV27
J: TRBJ1-5
CDR3: CASARYSNNQPQHF
DNA: TGTGCCAGCGCCAGATACAGCAACAATCAGCCCCAGCATTTT

D: -
size: -
V: TRBV9
J: TRBJ2-1
CDR3: CASSVGHEQFF
DNA: TGTGCCAGCAGCGTAGGGCACGAGCAGTTCTTC

D: -
size: -
V: TRBV10-3
J: TRBJ2-5
CDR3: CAISWGDEETQYF
DNA: TGTGCCATCTCGTGGGGGGACGAGGAGACCCAGTACTTC

D: -
size: -
V: TRBV21-1
J: TRBJ2-7
CDR3: CASSGRDRGYEQYF
DNA: TGTGCCAGCAGCGGCCGGGACAGGGGATACGAGCAGTACTTC

D: -
size: few
V: TRBV27
J: TRBJ2-7
CDR3: CASSFRGASSYEQYF
DNA: TGTGCCAGCAGTTTCAGGGGGGCCTCCTCCTACGAGCAGTACTTC

D: TRBD1
size: few
V: TRBV7-6
J: TRBJ2-7
CDR3: CASSLGQQYEQYF
DNA: TGTGCCAGCAGCTTGGGACAGCAATACGAGCAGTACTTC

D: -
size: -
V: TRBV25-1
J: TRBJ2-7
CDR3: CASSDRGYEQYF
DNA: TGTGCCAGCAGTGATCGGGGCTACGAGCAGTACTTC

D: -
size: -
V: TRBV6-5
J: TRBJ1-1
CDR3: CASSYVSVQGAFF
DNA: TGTGCCAGCAGTTATGTCTCCGTCCAGGGAGCTTTCTTT

D: -
size: -
V: TRBV18
J: TRBJ2-5
CDR3: CASSPQPTTKETQYF
DNA: TGTGCCAGCTCACCACAGCCGACCACCAAAGAGACCCAGTACTTC

D: TRBD1
size: -
V: TRBV28
J: TRBJ1-1
CDR3: CASSLGMPFLNRGAETEAFF
DNA: TGTGCCAGCAGTTTAGGCATGCCCTTCCTAAACAGGGGCGCGGAGACTGAAGCTTTCTTT

D: -
size: -
V: TRBV28
J: TRBJ1-1
CDR3: CASSSTSEAFF
DNA: TGTGCCAGCAGTTCGACAAGTGAAGCTTTCTTT

D: -
size: -
V: TRBV7-2
J: TRBJ2-1
CDR3: CASSSGPGNEQFF
DNA: TGTGCCAGCAGCTCGGGACCAGGGAATGAGCAGTTCTTC

D: TRBD2
size: -
V: TRBV4-1
J: TRBJ2-3
CDR3: CASSLAGVEADTQYF
DNA: TGCGCCAGCAGTCTAGCGGGAGTAGAGGCAGATACGCAGTATTTT

D: -
size: -
V: TRBV7-2
J: TRBJ2-7
CDR3: CASSSTSSYEQYF
DNA: TGTGCCAGCAGCTCGACTAGCTCCTACGAGCAGTACTTC

D: -
size: -
V: TRBV9
J: TRBJ1-6
CDR3: CASSVGQGNSPLHF
DNA: TGTGCCAGCAGCGTAGGGCAGGGCAATTCACCCCTCCACTTT

D: TRBD2
size: -
V: TRBV7-9
J: TRBJ2-3
CDR3: CASSLARLAGAGTDTQYF
DNA: TGTGCCAGCAGCTTAGCGAGACTAGCGGGGGCTGGCACAGATACGCAGTATTTT

D: -
size: -
V: TRBV3-1/TRBV3-2
J: TRBJ1-3
CDR3: CASSHSAGATGNTIYF
DNA: TGTGCCAGCAGCCATTCCGCAGGGGCTACTGGAAACACCATATATTTT

D: TRBD2
size: -
V: TRBV7-9
J: TRBJ2-7
CDR3: CASKATSGPRQYF
DNA: TGTGCCAGCAAAGCGACTAGCGGGCCTCGGCAGTACTTC

D: -
size: -
V: TRBV7-9
J: TRBJ2-1
CDR3: CASSYNEQFF
DNA: TGTGCCAGCAGCTATAATGAGCAGTTCTTC

D: TRBD1
size: -
V: TRBV20-1
J: TRBJ2-7
CDR3: CSASDNRGNEQYF
DNA: TGCAGTGCTAGTGACAACAGGGGGAACGAGCAGTACTTC

D: TRBD2
size: -
V: TRBV2
J: TRBJ2-5
CDR3: CASSERTSFFETQYF
DNA: TGTGCCAGCAGTGAACGGACTAGCTTCTTCGAGACCCAGTACTTC

D: TRBD1
size: -
V: TRBV5-1
J: TRBJ1-1
CDR3: CASSPVPGQGLNTEAFF
DNA: TGCGCCAGCAGCCCCGTCCCGGGACAGGGGTTGAACACTGAAGCTTTCTTT

D: -
size: -
V: TRBV6-6
J: TRBJ1-3
CDR3: CASSYSERGNTIYF
DNA: TGTGCCAGCAGTTACTCGGAGCGAGGAAACACCATATATTTT

D: TRBD1
size: few
V: TRBV6-5
J: TRBJ1-4
CDR3: CASSWETGMVEKLFF
DNA: TGTGCCAGCAGCTGGGAGACAGGGATGGTGGAAAAACTGTTTTTT

D: -
size: -
V: TRBV21-1
J: TRBJ2-1
CDR3: CASSKGSRLTGFF
DNA: TGTGCCAGCAGCAAAGGGTCCCGGCTCACTGGGTTCTTC

D: -
size: -
V: TRBV6-1
J: TRBJ1-5
CDR3: CASSEFQVGNQPQHF
DNA: TGTGCCAGCAGTGAGTTTCAGGTCGGCAATCAGCCCCAGCATTTT

D: TRBD1
size: -
V: TRBV2
J: TRBJ1-3
CDR3: CASRDRETGNRGNTIYF
DNA: TGTGCCAGCAGAGACAGGGAAACGGGCAACCGTGGAAACACCATATATTTT

D: -
size: -
V: TRBV7-8
J: TRBJ2-1
CDR3: CASSLASFRDDEQFF
DNA: TGTGCCAGCAGCTTAGCGTCGTTCAGAGACGATGAGCAGTTCTTC

D: TRBD1
size: -
V: TRBV5-4
J: TRBJ2-4
CDR3: CASSYGQGARAKNIQYF
DNA: TGTGCCAGCAGCTATGGACAGGGGGCTAGAGCCAAAAACATTCAGTACTTC

D: TRBD1
size: -
V: TRBV5-1
J: TRBJ2-7
CDR3: CASTPTGVTYEQYF
DNA: TGCGCCAGCACCCCGACAGGGGTGACCTACGAGCAGTACTTC

D: -
size: once
V: TRBV13
J: TRBJ1-2
CDR3: CASSKEAGLSHNYGYTF
DNA: TGTGCCAGCAGCAAGGAAGCCGGACTGTCGCATAACTATGGCTACACCTTC

D: -
size: -
V: TRBV5-1
J: TRBJ2-7
CDR3: CASKTWPGYEQYF
DNA: TGCGCCAGCAAAACCTGGCCGGGTTACGAGCAGTACTTC

D: TRBD1
size: -
V: TRBV5-1
J: TRBJ1-1
CDR3: CASSGTGGTEAFF
DNA: TGCGCCAGCAGCGGGACAGGGGGCACTGAAGCTTTCTTT

D: -
size: -
V: TRBV5-1
J: TRBJ2-5
CDR3: CASSLDRDETQYF
DNA: TGCGCCAGCAGCTTGGACAGGGACGAGACCCAGTACTTC

D: TRBD2
size: -
V: TRBV5-4
J: TRBJ2-1
CDR3: CASIQTAGGTYNEQFF
DNA: TGTGCCAGCATACAGACAGCGGGGGGGACTTACAATGAGCAGTTCTTC

D: -
size: -
V: TRBV20-1
J: TRBJ1-4
CDR3: CSASVRARREKLFF
DNA: TGCAGTGCTAGTGTAAGGGCCCGAAGGGAAAAACTGTTTTTT

D: TRBD1
size: -
V: TRBV6-5
J: TRBJ2-5
CDR3: CASSRDSLQETQYF
DNA: TGTGCCAGCAGTCGGGACAGCCTCCAAGAGACCCAGTACTTC

D: -
size: few
V: TRBV7-6
J: TRBJ2-2
CDR3: CASSPLSYFTGELFF
DNA: TGTGCCAGCAGCCCCCTATCCTATTTCACCGGGGAGCTGTTTTTT

D: -
size: -
V: TRBV5-1
J: TRBJ2-7
CDR3: CASSLAGSHEQYF
DNA: TGCGCCAGCAGCTTGGCGGGTAGCCACGAGCAGTACTTC

D: -
size: -
V: TRBV6-5
J: TRBJ1-1
CDR3: CASRERPTLNTEAFF
DNA: TGTGCCAGCAGAGAGCGACCAACATTGAACACTGAAGCTTTCTTT

D: -
size: -
V: TRBV19
J: TRBJ2-7
CDR3: CASIKGFYEQYF
DNA: TGTGCCAGTATAAAAGGTTTCTACGAGCAGTACTTC

D: -
size: -
V: TRBV6-5
J: TRBJ2-3
CDR3: CASSWDLADTQYF
DNA: TGTGCCAGCAGTTGGGACCTGGCAGATACGCAGTATTTT

D: -
size: -
V: TRBV6-2/TRBV6-3
J: TRBJ2-1
CDR3: CASSYAVYNEQFF
DNA: TGTGCCAGCAGTTACGCCGTCTACAATGAGCAGTTCTTC

D: -
size: -
V: TRBV30
J: TRBJ1-6
CDR3: CAWTAWTANSPLHF
DNA: TGTGCCTGGACTGCCTGGACAGCCAATTCACCCCTCCACTTT

D: -
size: few
V: TRBV19
J: TRBJ1-4
CDR3: CASSSQPATNEKLFF
DNA: TGTGCCAGTAGTAGCCAGCCCGCAACTAATGAAAAACTGTTTTTT

D: -
size: -
V: TRBV3-1/TRBV3-2
J: TRBJ2-5
CDR3: CASSRPQGAGGETQYF
DNA: TGTGCCAGCAGCCGCCCACAGGGGGCGGGGGGAGAGACCCAGTACTTC

D: TRBD1
size: -
V: TRBV18
J: TRBJ2-2
CDR3: CASSPRQGASGELFF
DNA: TGTGCCAGCTCACCTCGGCAGGGGGCCTCCGGGGAGCTGTTTTTT

D: TRBD2
size: -
V: TRBV27
J: TRBJ2-3
CDR3: CATGLRGGTQYF
DNA: TGTGCCACCGGCCTCCGGGGGGGTACGCAGTATTTT

D: -
size: -
V: TRBV6-6
J: TRBJ1-1
CDR3: CASTPRGEAFF
DNA: TGTGCCAGTACACCGCGGGGTGAAGCTTTCTTT